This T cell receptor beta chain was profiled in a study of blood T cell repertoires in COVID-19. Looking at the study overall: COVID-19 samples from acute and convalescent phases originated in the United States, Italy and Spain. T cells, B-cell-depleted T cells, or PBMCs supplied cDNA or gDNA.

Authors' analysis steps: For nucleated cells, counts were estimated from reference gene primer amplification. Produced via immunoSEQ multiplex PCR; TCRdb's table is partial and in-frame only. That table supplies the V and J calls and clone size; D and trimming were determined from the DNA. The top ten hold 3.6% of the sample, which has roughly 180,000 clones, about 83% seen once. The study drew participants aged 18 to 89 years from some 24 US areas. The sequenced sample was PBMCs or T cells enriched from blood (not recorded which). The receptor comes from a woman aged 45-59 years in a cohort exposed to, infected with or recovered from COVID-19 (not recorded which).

DNA of the CDR3: TGTGCCAGTAGTATCCCCTCGACAGGGGGAACTGAAGCTTTCTTT. The encoded protein is CASSIPSTGGTEAFF. This chain connects TRBV19 to TRBJ1-1, with 9 bases identical to TRBD1. Germline values: CDR1 LNHDA, CDR2 SQIVND (reference sequence). V was clipped by 3 bases and J by 5 bases; unmatched bases: 7. This CDR3 has 15 amino acids.